The 16 T cell receptor beta chains in this list originate from one sample, sequenced in a study of T cells in Graves' hyperthyroidism and ophthalmopathy. It was RNA transcripts that yielded the amplified TCR beta CDR3 regions. The TCR CDR3 was amplified in a first-round RT-PCR using the HTBI primer set. TCRdb passed the multiplex PCR reads through MiXCR, listing each CDR3 protein once. This table holds almost 600,000 distinct CDR3 sequences, around 45% found once. The specimen sequenced was peripheral blood or thyroid tissue (not recorded which). The receptors stem from a woman between 18 and 30 years old with Graves' hyperthyroidism.

This clonotype was seen at least ten times. This chain links TRBV25-1 with TRBJ2-7; tentatively, D is TRBD2 (6 bases). With 6 bases removed from V and 3 bases from J, the gap between germline ends came to 15 bases. This CDR3 is built from 14 residues. Germline CDR1 and CDR2: MGHDK and SYGVNS. In DNA, the CDR3 is TGTGCCAGCAGCACAGCCGGGAGAGGCTACGAGCAGTACTTC. This translates into CASSTAGRGYEQYF.

This clonotype was detected a few times. The V gene is TRBV6-2 or TRBV6-3, the J gene TRBJ2-2; no reliable D call. Trimming shortened V by 2 bases and J by 4 bases, and 8 bases separated the two germline ends. The CDR3 consists of 14 residues. Germline CDR1 and CDR2: MNHEY and SVGEGT. DNA for the CDR3: TGTGCCAGCAGTTACAGGGCCGCCACCGGGGAGCTGTTTTTT. Residues: CASSYRAATGELFF.

Many counts were recorded for this clonotype. The chain links TRBV4-1 to TRBJ2-7; D gene uncertain. The CDR3 sequence is 15 residues long. Trimming removed 2 bases at V and 2 bases at J, with 13 bases between. In germline, CDR1 is MGHRA, CDR2 YSYEKL. CDR3 loop: CASSQSWVVPYEQYF. For the CDR3, the DNA is TGCGCCAGCAGCCAATCATGGGTCGTACCCTACGAGCAGTACTTC.

This clonotype turned up a few times. The chain carries TRBV24-1 and TRBJ2-5; 8 nucleotides line up with TRBD2. V dropped 4 bases and J dropped 2; count of bases not matched to a gene: 2. CDR3 length equals 14 residues. Germline lookup yields CDR1 KGHDR and CDR2 SFDVKD. CDR3 sequence reads: CATSDRLAQETQYF. The CDR3 region has the DNA TGTGCCACCAGTGACAGACTAGCGCAAGAGACCCAGTACTTC.

In its sample, this clonotype was seen many times. V usage is TRBV4-1 and J usage is TRBJ2-7, with 10 positions matching TRBD2. The CDR3 has 15 residues. J was trimmed by 1 base and V by 3 bases; bases with no gene match: 3. CDR1 and CDR2 (germline): MGHRA, YSYEKL. CDR3: CASSHRGLASYEQYF. The CDR3 coding sequence is TGCGCCAGCAGCCACAGGGGACTAGCGTCCTACGAGCAGTACTTC.

This clonotype was counted at least ten times. The chain has TRBV10-1 and TRBJ1-6; maybe TRBD1 (5 bases). The germline V and J ends were trimmed by 2 bases and 7 bases, with 9 bases remaining between them. The CDR3 runs to 14 residues. Germline V gene sequence: CDR1 WNHNN, CDR2 SYGVQD (reference sequence). The CDR3 DNA reads TGCGCCAGCAGTGAGGCCGGGGGGAATTCACCCCTCCACTTT. The encoded protein is CASSEAGGNSPLHF.

The chain has TRBV2 and TRBJ2-7; TRBD2 is a possible D gene (7 bases). CDR1 and CDR2 (germline): SNHLY, FYNNEI. The V end was cut by 1 base, the J end by 3 bases, with 19 bases between. This CDR3 has 17 residues. CDR3 DNA: TGTGCCAGCAGTGAAGGGGGGCTAGCGGTTCAGATCTACGAGCAGTACTTC. It codes for CASSEGGLAVQIYEQYF.

V and J are TRBV7-2 and TRBJ1-6; no firm D call. The V and J ends lost 5 bases and 9 bases respectively, with 11 bases between them. Germline CDR1 is SGHTA and CDR2 is FQGNSA. The CDR3 sequence is 13 residues long. CDR3 residues: CASSRDWTSPLHF. Written as DNA, the CDR3 is TGTGCCAGCAGCAGGGATTGGACTTCACCCCTCCACTTT.

About this clonotype itself: Given a much more abundant clone one base away, this may be a read error. The chain carries TRBV20-1 and TRBJ2-7; 13 bases agree with TRBD2. The germline CDR1 and CDR2 sequences are DFQATT and SNEGSKA (reference sequence). V lost 1 base to trimming and J lost 0 bases; unmatched junction nucleotides: 6. This CDR3 region has 17 residues. CDR3 loop: CSARAGLAGAASYEQYF. In nucleotides, the CDR3 is TGCAGTGCTAGAGCTGGACTAGCGGGAGCCGCCTCCTACGAGCAGTACTTC.

This sequence joins TRBV4-1 and TRBJ2-5, with 7 bases identical to TRBD1. CDR1 is MGHRA and CDR2 is YSYEKL in the germline V gene. V was pared by 5 bases and J by 1 base, with 4 bases of the junction left unmatched. This CDR3 has 14 amino acids. The CDR3: CASSDRDSQETQYF. Written as DNA, the CDR3 is TGCGCCAGCAGCGACCGGGACAGCCAAGAGACCCAGTACTTC.

The sample holds many counts of this clonotype. V usage is TRBV24-1 and J usage is TRBJ2-2; no firm D call. Germline CDR1 and CDR2: KGHDR and SFDVKD. The CDR3 has 14 amino acids. V was cut by 10 bases and J by 1 base, with 12 bases left in between. CDR3: CATSDGWNTGELFF. The CDR3, as DNA: TGTGCCACTTCGGACGGGTGGAACACCGGGGAGCTGTTTTTT.

In this sample, this clonotype turned up many times. The chain recombines TRBV11-3 with TRBJ1-2; D ambiguous. Germline CDR1 and CDR2: SGHNT and YENEEA. The CDR3 is 15 amino acids. V lost 0 bases, J lost 5 bases, and 13 bases lay in between. The CDR3 here is CASSLDRQAGYGYTF. CDR3 coding DNA: TGTGCCAGCAGCTTAGACAGGCAAGCAGGTTATGGCTACACCTTC.

This clonotype has a count of ten or more. The rearrangement uses TRBV20-1 and TRBJ2-7, with D uncertain. This CDR3 spans 12 amino acids. Looked up from germline, CDR1 is DFQATT and CDR2 is SNEGSKA (reference sequence). Trimming shortened V by 3 bases and J by 3 bases, and 9 bases separated the two germline ends. The CDR3 DNA reads TGCAGTGCTAGTCAGGTGGACTACGAGCAGTACTTC. Translating gives CSASQVDYEQYF.

This clonotype occurred many times. The J gene is TRBJ2-5, the V gene TRBV20-1; 7 bases fit TRBD2. From germline, CDR1 is DFQATT and CDR2 SNEGSKA (reference sequence). The CDR3 runs 14 residues. Unmatched junction bases numbered 7, after V lost 1 base and J lost 5 bases. CDR3 sequence (DNA): TGCAGTGCTAGAGGCGGGGGTAGCATCGAGACCCAGTACTTC. Residues: CSARGGGSIETQYF.

This clonotype was observed at least ten times. The V call is TRBV4-2, the J call TRBJ1-2; no reliable D call. The V end lost 4 bases, the J end lost 6 bases, and 15 bases lay between the germline ends. CDR3 size: 14 residues. Germline V gene data show CDR1 as LGHNA and CDR2 as YNFKEQ. The CDR3 sequence: CASSLRGIPDGYTF. The CDR3 nucleotides read TGTGCCAGCAGCCTCCGAGGGATTCCGGATGGCTACACCTTC.

This clonotype has a count of ten or more. The chain employs TRBV7-9 and TRBJ2-7; D may be TRBD2 (6 bases). V shed 4 bases and J shed 6 bases, with 13 bases lying between them. The CDR3 is 13 residues long. Germline V gene sequence: CDR1 SEHNR, CDR2 FQNEAQ (reference sequence). CDR3 sequence: CASSSRGRGEQYF. The CDR3 DNA is TGTGCCAGCAGCTCCCGGGGGAGAGGCGAGCAGTACTTC.